This TCR beta chain was retrieved from a study of T cell responses to AZD1222 COVID-19 vaccine. Per germline, CDR1 SGHVS and CDR2 FQNEAQ. The CDR3 sequence is 12 residues long. Sequencing used immunoSEQ multiplex PCR; TCRdb keeps in-frame clones, though not all of them. The sample lists 80,000 or so clones, nearly 90% occurring once. The sequenced sample was peripheral blood, obtained on day 0 of AZD1222 vaccination. The chain joins TRBV7-8 to TRBJ2-7; 9 bases match TRBD1. The origin of this receptor is an adult in good health. The CDR3 coding sequence is TGTTCGACGGGGACAGGGAGGAACGAGCAGTACTTC. Translating it yields CSTGTGRNEQYF.